This TCR beta chain was retrieved from a study of blood T cell repertoires in COVID-19. The sample holds one count of this clone. J was trimmed by 4 bases and V by 6 bases; bases with no gene match: 7. This CDR3 comprises 14 residues. Germline-derived CDR1 and CDR2 are MNHEY and SVGAGI. The repertoire was sequenced with immunoSEQ multiplex PCR; TCRdb's copy has only in-frame clones and lacks some. The profile shows some 190,000 clones, over 75% of them singletons. The TCR sequence derives from a man aged 55 to 70 with acute or convalescent COVID-19. The sample consisted of peripheral blood. This chain uses TRBV6-5 with TRBJ2-7, with 9 bases fitting TRBD1. CDR3 loop: CASSYGTGRYEQYF. DNA of the CDR3: TGTGCCAGCAGCTACGGGACAGGGCGGTACGAGCAGTACTTC.